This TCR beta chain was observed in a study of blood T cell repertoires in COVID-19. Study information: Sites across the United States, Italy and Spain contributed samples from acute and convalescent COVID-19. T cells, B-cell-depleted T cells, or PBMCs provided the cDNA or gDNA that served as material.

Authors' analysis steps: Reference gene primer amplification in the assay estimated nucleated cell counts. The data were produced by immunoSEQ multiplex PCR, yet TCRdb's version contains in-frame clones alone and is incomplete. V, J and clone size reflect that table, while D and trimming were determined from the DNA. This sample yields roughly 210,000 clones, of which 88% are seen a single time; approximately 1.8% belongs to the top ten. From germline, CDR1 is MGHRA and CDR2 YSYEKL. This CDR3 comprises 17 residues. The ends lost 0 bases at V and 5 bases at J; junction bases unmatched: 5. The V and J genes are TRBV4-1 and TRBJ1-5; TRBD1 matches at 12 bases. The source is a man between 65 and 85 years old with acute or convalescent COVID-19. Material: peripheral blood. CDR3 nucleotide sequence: TGCGCCAGCAGCCAAGAATGGGACAGGGGGCATTATCAGCCCCAGCATTTT. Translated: CASSQEWDRGHYQPQHF.